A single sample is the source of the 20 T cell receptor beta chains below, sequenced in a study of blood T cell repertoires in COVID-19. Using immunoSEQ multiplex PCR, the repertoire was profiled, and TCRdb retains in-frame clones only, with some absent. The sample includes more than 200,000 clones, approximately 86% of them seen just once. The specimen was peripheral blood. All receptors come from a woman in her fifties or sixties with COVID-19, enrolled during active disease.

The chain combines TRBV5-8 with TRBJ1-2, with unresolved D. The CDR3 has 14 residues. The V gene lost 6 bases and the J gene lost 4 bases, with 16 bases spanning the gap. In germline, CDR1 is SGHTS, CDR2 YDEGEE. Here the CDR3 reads CASTPGRSGYGYTF. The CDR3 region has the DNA TGTGCCAGCACCCCCGGCCGATCGGGCTATGGCTACACCTTC. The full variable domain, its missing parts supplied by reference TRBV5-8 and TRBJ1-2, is EAGVTQSPTHLIKTRGQQATLRCSPISGHTSVYWYQQALGLGLQFLLWYDEGEERNRGNFPPRFSGRQFPNYSSELNVNALELEDSALYLCASTPGRSGYGYTFGSGTRLTVV.

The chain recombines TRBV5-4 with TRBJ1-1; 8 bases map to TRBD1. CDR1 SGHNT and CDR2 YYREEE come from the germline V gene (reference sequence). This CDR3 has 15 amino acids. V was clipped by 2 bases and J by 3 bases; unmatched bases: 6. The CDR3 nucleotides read TGTGCCAGCAGCTTACGGGCAGGGGGCCACACTGAAGCTTTCTTT. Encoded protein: CASSLRAGGHTEAFF.

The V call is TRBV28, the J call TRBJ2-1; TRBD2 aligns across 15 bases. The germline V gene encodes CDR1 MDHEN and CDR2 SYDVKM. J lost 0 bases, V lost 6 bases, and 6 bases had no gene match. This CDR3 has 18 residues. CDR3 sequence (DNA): TGTGCCAGCAGCCTAGGGACTAGCGGGAGGCTCTCCTACAATGAGCAGTTCTTC. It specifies CASSLGTSGRLSYNEQFF.

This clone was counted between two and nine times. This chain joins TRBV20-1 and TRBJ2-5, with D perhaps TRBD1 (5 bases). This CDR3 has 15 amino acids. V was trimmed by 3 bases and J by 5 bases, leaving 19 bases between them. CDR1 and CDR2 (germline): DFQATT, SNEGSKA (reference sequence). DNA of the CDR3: TGCAGTGCTAGTTCCCAAGGGGCGGCCTGGGAGACCCAGTACTTC. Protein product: CSASSQGAAWETQYF.

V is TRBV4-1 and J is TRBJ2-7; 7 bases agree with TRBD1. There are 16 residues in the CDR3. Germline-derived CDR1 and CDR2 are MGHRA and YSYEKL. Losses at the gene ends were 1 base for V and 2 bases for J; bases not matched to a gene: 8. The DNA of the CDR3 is TGCGCCAGCAGCCAAGGGGGCGACAGGGTCACCTACGAGCAGTACTTC. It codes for CASSQGGDRVTYEQYF.

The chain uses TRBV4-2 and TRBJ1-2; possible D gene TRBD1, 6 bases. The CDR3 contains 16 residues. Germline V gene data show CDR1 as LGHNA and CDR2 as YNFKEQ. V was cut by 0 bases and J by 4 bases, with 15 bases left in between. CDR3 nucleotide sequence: TGTGCCAGCAGCCAAGAGCTTCAGGGGCGGATCTATGGCTACACCTTC. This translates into CASSQELQGRIYGYTF.

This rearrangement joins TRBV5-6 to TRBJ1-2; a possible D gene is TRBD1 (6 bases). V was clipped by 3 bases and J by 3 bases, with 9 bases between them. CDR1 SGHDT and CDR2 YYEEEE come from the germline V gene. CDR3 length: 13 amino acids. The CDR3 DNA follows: TGTGCCAGCAGCTCCGGGACACACTATGGCTACACCTTC. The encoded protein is CASSSGTHYGYTF.

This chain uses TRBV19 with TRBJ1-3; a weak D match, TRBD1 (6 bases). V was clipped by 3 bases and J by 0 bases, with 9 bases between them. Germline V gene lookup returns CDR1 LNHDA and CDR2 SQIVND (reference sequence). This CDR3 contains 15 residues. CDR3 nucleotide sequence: TGTGCCAGTAGTATCTACAGGGCCTCTGGAAACACCATATATTTT. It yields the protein CASSIYRASGNTIYF.

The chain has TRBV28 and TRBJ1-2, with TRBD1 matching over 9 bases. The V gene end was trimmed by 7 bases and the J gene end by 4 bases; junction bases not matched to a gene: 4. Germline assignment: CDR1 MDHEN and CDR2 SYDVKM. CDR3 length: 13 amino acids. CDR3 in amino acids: CASTDRGFYGYTF. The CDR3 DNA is TGTGCCAGCACCGACAGGGGGTTCTATGGCTACACCTTC.

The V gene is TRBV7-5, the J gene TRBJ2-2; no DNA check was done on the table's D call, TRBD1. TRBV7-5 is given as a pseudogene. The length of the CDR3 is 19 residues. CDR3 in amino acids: CVRSRPVGDKYRDTGELFF. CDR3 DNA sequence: TGTGTCAGAAGCCGTCCCGTCGGGGACAAATATAGGGACACCGGGGAGCTGTTTTTT.

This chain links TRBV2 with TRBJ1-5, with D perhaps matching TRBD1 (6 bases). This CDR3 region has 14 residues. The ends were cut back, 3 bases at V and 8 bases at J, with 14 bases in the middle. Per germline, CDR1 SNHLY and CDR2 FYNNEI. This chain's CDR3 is CASSEGARREPQHF. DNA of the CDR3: TGTGCCAGCAGTGAGGGGGCCCGACGAGAGCCCCAGCATTTT.

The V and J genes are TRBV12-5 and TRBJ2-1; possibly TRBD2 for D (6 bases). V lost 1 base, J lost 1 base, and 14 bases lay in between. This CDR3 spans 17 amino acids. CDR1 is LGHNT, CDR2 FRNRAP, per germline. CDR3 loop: CASGLAMGGISYNEQFF. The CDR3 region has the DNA TGTGCTAGTGGTTTGGCGATGGGCGGGATTTCCTACAATGAGCAGTTCTTC.

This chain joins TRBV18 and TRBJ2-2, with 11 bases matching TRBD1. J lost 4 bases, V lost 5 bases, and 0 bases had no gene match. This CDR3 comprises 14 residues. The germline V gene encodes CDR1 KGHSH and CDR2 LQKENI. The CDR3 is CASSGQGATGELFF. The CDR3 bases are TGTGCCAGCTCAGGACAGGGGGCCACCGGGGAGCTGTTTTTT. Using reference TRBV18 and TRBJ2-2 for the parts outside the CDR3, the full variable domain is NAGVMQNPRHLVRRRGQEARLRCSPMKGHSHVYWYRQLPEEGLKFMVYLQKENIIDESGMPKERFSAEFPKEGPSILRIQQVVRGDSAAYFCASSGQGATGELFFGEGSRLTVL.

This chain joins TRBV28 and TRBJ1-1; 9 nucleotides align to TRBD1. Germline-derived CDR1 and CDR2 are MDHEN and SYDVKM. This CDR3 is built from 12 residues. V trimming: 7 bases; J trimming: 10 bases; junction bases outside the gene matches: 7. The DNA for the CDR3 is TGTGCCAGCATCAAGGGGACAGGGCTAGCTTTCTTT. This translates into CASIKGTGLAFF.

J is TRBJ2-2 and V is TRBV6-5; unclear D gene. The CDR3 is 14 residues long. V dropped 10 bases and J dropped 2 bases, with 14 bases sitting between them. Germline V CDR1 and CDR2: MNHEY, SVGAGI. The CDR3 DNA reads TGTGCCACCGCTATTGATTTTAACACCGGGGAGCTGTTTTTT. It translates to CATAIDFNTGELFF.

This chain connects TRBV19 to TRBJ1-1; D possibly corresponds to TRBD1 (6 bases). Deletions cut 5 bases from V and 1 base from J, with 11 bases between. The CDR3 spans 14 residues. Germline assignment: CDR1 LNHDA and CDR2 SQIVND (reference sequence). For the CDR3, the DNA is TGTGCCAGTAGTGCCAGGGGCTCGAACACTGAAGCTTTCTTT. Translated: CASSARGSNTEAFF.

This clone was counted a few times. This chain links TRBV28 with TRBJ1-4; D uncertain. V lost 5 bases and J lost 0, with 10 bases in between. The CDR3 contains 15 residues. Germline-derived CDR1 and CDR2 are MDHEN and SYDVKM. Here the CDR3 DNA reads TGTGCCAGCAGTCCAAGGAGTCCAACTAATGAAAAACTGTTTTTT. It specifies CASSPRSPTNEKLFF.

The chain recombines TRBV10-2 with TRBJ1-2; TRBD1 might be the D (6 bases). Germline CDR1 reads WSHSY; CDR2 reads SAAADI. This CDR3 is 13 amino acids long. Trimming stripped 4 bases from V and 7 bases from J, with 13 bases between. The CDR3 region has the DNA TGCGCCAGCAGTGGGGGGGGGCTCCCTGGCTACACCTTC. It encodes CASSGGGLPGYTF.

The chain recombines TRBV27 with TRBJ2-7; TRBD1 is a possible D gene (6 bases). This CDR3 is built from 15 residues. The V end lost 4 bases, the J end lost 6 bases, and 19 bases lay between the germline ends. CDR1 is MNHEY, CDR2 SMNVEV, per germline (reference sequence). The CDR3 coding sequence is TGTGCCAGCAGTTCCTACAGGGCTGAATCTACCGAGCAGTACTTC. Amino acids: CASSSYRAESTEQYF.

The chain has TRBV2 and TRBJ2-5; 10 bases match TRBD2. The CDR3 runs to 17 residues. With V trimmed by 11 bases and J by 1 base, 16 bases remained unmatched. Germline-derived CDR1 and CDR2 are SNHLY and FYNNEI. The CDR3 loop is CAGLKREGPGAQETQYF. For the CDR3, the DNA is TGTGCCGGCCTTAAGCGGGAGGGCCCCGGGGCCCAAGAGACCCAGTACTTC.